This T cell receptor beta chain was recorded in a study of T cells after yellow fever vaccination. Whole-study results and caveats: Most clones from primary vaccination resurfaced after the booster (96% CD4, 75% to 90% CD8). The study noted that FACS-sorted repertoires could contain abundant clonotypes contaminating from the bulk population.

TCRdb called the 5' RACE reads again in MiXCR, with one record for every CDR3 protein. There are a few hundred thousand distinct CDR3 sequences in the sample; roughly 4.3% occur only once, and just under 25% lies in the top ten. The CDR3 extends over 14 amino acids. Trimming cost V 2 bases and J 1 base, with 8 bases left between them. A word on this clonotype: Its antigen is not identified.

Sequenced material: PBMCs, taken 5 days after the yellow fever booster vaccination. This TCR was recovered from a man aged 18 to 30 who received the YFV17D yellow fever vaccine. The genes are TRBV12-3 or TRBV12-4 and TRBJ1-1; D gene uncertain. In DNA form, the CDR3 reads TGTGCCAGCAGTTTATTTGGATCGAACACTGAAGCTTTCTTT. Translation gives CASSLFGSNTEAFF.